These T cell receptor beta chains were read from a single sample in a study of Graves' ophthalmopathy and Graves' hyperthyroidism. TCRdb re-derived calls from the multiplex PCR reads in MiXCR, one entry per CDR3 protein. This table holds under 350,000 distinct CDR3 sequences, roughly 15% found once. Source material: peripheral blood. The receptors derive from an adult man with Graves' ophthalmopathy. CDR3s include the opening cysteine and the closing phenylalanine or tryptophan. The D gene is left open where the match is weak. Size is omitted from some rows. Given values are once, few, many or a class for expanded clones.

d_call j_call v_call clone_size cdr3_nt cdr3_aa
- TRBJ2-5 TRBV6-1 few TGTGCCAGCACTCCGGGGGCGGGGGAAGAGACCCAGTACTTC CASTPGAGEETQYF
- TRBJ1-2 TRBV19 many TGTGCCAGTAGCCCGGACAGCTACAACTATGGCTACACCTTC CASSPDSYNYGYTF
TRBD2 TRBJ2-5 TRBV7-3 many TGTGCCAGCAGCTCTAGCGGGGCAGGGGAGACCCAGTACTTC CASSSSGAGETQYF
- TRBJ2-7 TRBV7-2 - TGTGCCAGCACCTTTACATCCACCTACGAGCAGTACTTC CASTFTSTYEQYF
- TRBJ2-6 TRBV18 many TGTGCCAGCTCATCCGGAAACTCTGGGGCCAACGTCCTGACTTTC CASSSGNSGANVLTF
- TRBJ2-2 TRBV20-1 many TGCAGTGCTAGAGATAACGATAAGTACACCGGGGAGCTGTTTTTT CSARDNDKYTGELFF
TRBD2 TRBJ2-5 TRBV5-1 many TGCGCCAGCAGCCTAGGACTAGCGGGAGGTAAAGAGACCCAGTACTTC CASSLGLAGGKETQYF
TRBD1 TRBJ1-1 TRBV7-9 many TGTGCCAGCAGCTTCACGGCAGGGGGTGAAACTGAAGCTTTCTTT CASSFTAGGETEAFF
- TRBJ2-5 TRBV7-2 - TGTGCCAGCAGCTCCGCCTTGGGAGAGACCCAGTACTTC CASSSALGETQYF
- TRBJ2-7 TRBV2 many TGTGCCAGCAGTGGCTATAGCGGAAGCTCCTACGAGCAGTACTTC CASSGYSGSSYEQYF
- TRBJ2-7 TRBV4-1 - TGCGCCAGCAGCGCAAGGGGGGGAGGGGGCGAGCAGTACTTC CASSARGGGGEQYF
- TRBJ2-7 TRBV7-2 many TGTGCCAGCAGCCACGGGTCCGAGCAGTACTTC CASSHGSEQYF
TRBD1 TRBJ1-2 TRBV5-1 many TGCGCCAGCAGCCTGGACAGGGGGCAGGATGGCTACACCTTC CASSLDRGQDGYTF
- TRBJ1-1 TRBV12-3/TRBV12-4 - TGTGCCAGCAGCCCCTTTGGGGGAGACACTGAAGCTTTCTTT CASSPFGGDTEAFF
- TRBJ1-1 TRBV28 many TGTGCCAGCAGTTCTAACAGGGCACCTATGAACACTGAAGCTTTCTTT CASSSNRAPMNTEAFF
- TRBJ2-7 TRBV4-1 - TGCGCCAGCAGCCTAGGATCGACCGGGACGCCAACCTACGAGCAGTACTTC CASSLGSTGTPTYEQYF
TRBD1 TRBJ1-1 TRBV2 many TGTGCCAGCAGGACCGACAGGGTCGATAGCACTGAAGCTTTCTTT CASRTDRVDSTEAFF
TRBD2 TRBJ2-5 TRBV15 - TGTGCCACCAGCAGAGAAGTACTAGCGCCACAAGAGACCCAGTACTTC CATSREVLAPQETQYF
- TRBJ1-5 TRBV20-1 many TGCAGTGCTTACGACACACATAGCAATCAGCCCCAGCATTTT CSAYDTHSNQPQHF
TRBD1 TRBJ1-5 TRBV28 - TGTGCCAGCAGCGGCCGACAGGGTGATTATCAGCCCCAGCATTTT CASSGRQGDYQPQHF
- TRBJ1-2 TRBV19 - TGTGCCACCGCAGGGGATGCAGGGCACTATGGCTACACCTTC CATAGDAGHYGYTF
- TRBJ2-6 TRBV6-5 many TGTGCCAGCAGTGTCTCGACCTCTGGGGCCAACGTCCTGACTTTC CASSVSTSGANVLTF
- TRBJ1-2 TRBV12-3/TRBV12-4 - TGTGCCAGCAGACAAACAGACAAGATCTATGGCTACACCTTC CASRQTDKIYGYTF
- TRBJ2-7 TRBV7-8 many TGTGCCAGCAGCCACGGACTGAGGTACGAGCAGTACTTC CASSHGLRYEQYF
- TRBJ2-7 TRBV20-1 many TGCAGTGCTAGAGATGGGATAGCGGTCTCCTACGAGCAGTACTTC CSARDGIAVSYEQYF
- TRBJ1-1 TRBV9 many TGTGCCAGCAGCGGGAGGGGCGGCACTGAAGCTTTCTTT CASSGRGGTEAFF
- TRBJ1-1 TRBV4-3 many TGCGCCAGCAGCCAAGATGGGGGGCGTAAAACTGAAGCTTTCTTT CASSQDGGRKTEAFF
TRBD1 TRBJ2-7 TRBV11-2 many TGTGCCAGCAGCTCAGACAGGGGGCTTACCTACGAGCAGTACTTC CASSSDRGLTYEQYF
- TRBJ1-1 TRBV2 many TGTGCCAGCAGTGATAAGATAGAAACTGAAGCTTTCTTT CASSDKIETEAFF
- TRBJ1-1 TRBV7-9 many TGTGCCAGCAGCCAAAGAAGCGGGGCCGGGACCCAGAACACTGAAGCTTTCTTT CASSQRSGAGTQNTEAFF
TRBD2 TRBJ2-7 TRBV29-1 many TGCAGCGTGCTTCTGTCGGGAGGACCTGCCTACGAGCAGTACTTC CSVLLSGGPAYEQYF
- TRBJ2-7 TRBV6-2/TRBV6-3 many TGTGCCAGCAGTTACTCGCAGGGTTCCGAGCAGTACTTC CASSYSQGSEQYF
TRBD1 TRBJ1-1 TRBV7-2 - TGTGCCAGCAGCCATACAGGGGGCCGGACTGAAGCTTTCTTT CASSHTGGRTEAFF
TRBD1 TRBJ2-2 TRBV19 many TGTGCCAGTAGTCACGGACAGGGGCTCAACCGGGACGTCCTCACCGGGGAGCTGTTTTTT CASSHGQGLNRDVLTGELFF
TRBD2 TRBJ2-7 TRBV6-5 many TGTGCCAGCAGTTACTCGATTGATAGCGGGAGTTCCACCGAGCAGTACTTC CASSYSIDSGSSTEQYF
- TRBJ2-7 TRBV20-1 many TGCAGTGCTCCCAGCATCCACCCCCTTTCCTACGAGCAGTACTTC CSAPSIHPLSYEQYF
TRBD1 TRBJ1-6 TRBV4-2 many TGTGCCAGCAGCCAGGACCTACAGGGGGCCTCCTATAATTCACCCCTCCACTTT CASSQDLQGASYNSPLHF
- TRBJ2-7 TRBV11-2 medium-sized TGTGCCAGCAGCTTTATCGGGGTCTACGAGCAGTACTTC CASSFIGVYEQYF
- TRBJ1-1 TRBV14 many TGTGCCAGCAGCCAAGTGCAGTATGCGAGGGTTCGCACTGAAGCTTTCTTT CASSQVQYARVRTEAFF
TRBD1 TRBJ1-5 TRBV6-5 many TGTGCCAGCAGTTACGGACAGGGTAGCAATCAGCCCCAGCATTTT CASSYGQGSNQPQHF
- TRBJ1-1 TRBV2 - TGTGCCAGCAGCCGCCGAAATCCTCCCTTCTTT CASSRRNPPFF
- TRBJ1-5 TRBV7-3 many TGTGCCAGCAGCTTAACGGGGCTAGACTTCCGGGGCAATCAGCCCCAGCATTTT CASSLTGLDFRGNQPQHF